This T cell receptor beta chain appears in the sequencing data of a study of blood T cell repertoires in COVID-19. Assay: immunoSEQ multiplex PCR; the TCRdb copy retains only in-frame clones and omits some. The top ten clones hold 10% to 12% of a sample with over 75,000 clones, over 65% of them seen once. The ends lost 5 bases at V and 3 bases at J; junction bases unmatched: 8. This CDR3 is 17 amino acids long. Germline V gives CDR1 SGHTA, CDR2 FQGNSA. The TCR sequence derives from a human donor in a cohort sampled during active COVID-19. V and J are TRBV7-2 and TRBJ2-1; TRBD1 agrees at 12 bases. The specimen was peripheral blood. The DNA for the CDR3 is TGTGCCAGCAGCCAAACGGGACAGGGGGCTGGCTACAATGAGCAGTTCTTC. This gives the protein CASSQTGQGAGYNEQFF.